Included here is one T cell receptor (beta chain) sequence, with context. Its antigen is undetermined. The data were taken from a study of T cells in Graves' hyperthyroidism and ophthalmopathy. Amplified regions were TCR beta CDR3 sequences from RNA transcripts. A first-round RT-PCR of the TCR CDR3 used the HTBI primer set. TCRdb independently ran MiXCR on the multiplex PCR reads; one entry per CDR3 protein. The sample contains fewer than 700,000 distinct CDR3 sequences, roughly 17% of which appear only once. Study-level results: Through a model of 13 V-J features, ophthalmopathy was separated from stable hyperthyroidism.

The PBMCs studied were ones that came from 9 to 10 ml fresh peripheral blood. V lost 6 bases and J 0 bases, leaving 12 bases between the germline ends. This CDR3 is 14 amino acids long. Germline CDR1 and CDR2: DFQATT and SNEGSKA (reference sequence). This chain joins TRBV20-1 and TRBJ2-1; D ambiguous. This sequence originates from a woman in her 30s with Graves' hyperthyroidism. What was sequenced was blood. CDR3 sequence: CSAAFLSSYNEQFF. CDR3 nucleotides: TGCAGTGCCGCTTTCCTAAGCTCCTACAATGAGCAGTTCTTC.